The entry that follows covers one T cell receptor beta chain sequence. This clonotype was seen only a few times. Its antigen is currently not known. The sample holds no much larger clone one base away, and base qualities are not on file. Receptors were amplified or captured by RACE. Sequenced on a NextSeq 500. During library preparation, unique molecular identifiers were attached to individual cDNA molecules so that TCRs could be counted in a quantitative, reproducible way. From each blood RNA sample, both TCR alpha and TCR beta chains were sequenced. The study's own analysis went as follows. Samples had a median of about 90,000 TCRs, with a range from roughly 23,224 to 700,000. V, J and CDR3 annotation of the TCR reads was performed with the Decombinator software suite. Every sample was subsampled to the same number of TCRs (28,000) for the PS versus PT1 abundance plots. Expanded TCRs were defined as absent before sensitization and observed at least eight times at the 2-week time point. TCRdb reran the public reads through fastp at Q25 and MiXCR, keeping productive beta chains. Records with the same CDR3 protein are collapsed into one entry carrying the most frequent genes and DNA. These V and J calls are TCRdb output, not the study's own analysis. The sample records more than 150,000 distinct CDR3 sequences, about 14% of which are singletons. The top ten constitute less than 2% of the sample.

The entry originates in a study of human T cells and chemical hapten exposure (dated by TCRdb to the early 2020s). The study in broad terms: For sensitization, 2% DPC in acetone was applied to a roughly 2 cm by roughly 2 cm area of upper inner arm skin. Patch testing on the upper back used Finn chambers containing 0.01% DPC, with scoring done after 6 days according to International Contact Dermatitis Research Group standards. Most of the patients in the cohort were female, and the cohort covered alopecia areata with under or over 50% scalp involvement, alopecia totalis and alopecia universalis. Weekly therapeutic DPC doses were additionally applied to the scalp of patients throughout the roughly 25-week study period. Twenty-nine alopecia patients provided blood for TCR sequencing at one to four time points (pre-sensitization, 2, 6 and 24 weeks). The study tracked peripheral blood TCR repertoire changes in vivo during primary and secondary sensitization to the hapten diphenylcyclopropenone (DPC) in alopecia patients. The libraries were sequenced as a pool, and the TCR yield per sample differed mostly because of small variations in library volumes within the pool. Blood samples were taken from patients before sensitization (week 0) and then at 2, 6 and about 24 weeks after DPC sensitization. Broad study findings and their caveats: Expanded TCRs formed significantly more large CDR3 similarity clusters than pre-sensitization or healthy control sets, consistent with antigen-driven responses. No change with DPC sensitization was found in the number of TCRs above 1 in 1000 frequency, and no evidence of global repertoire structure alterations was found. All patients had alopecia, a presumed autoimmune disease, so their immune response might differ from that of healthy individuals. Repeated subsampling changed both the strength of the expansion versus patch-test correlation and the threshold at which the correlation became significant. A positive correlation was found between the number of PT1 expanded TCRs and patch test score, with significance reached at thresholds 8, 16 and 32 but not 4.

Relative to germline, V is 3 bases shorter and J is 2 bases shorter, with 12 bases between their ends. Including the terminal cysteine and phenylalanine, the CDR3 comprises 14 residues. The entry retains the CDR3 DNA only, 42 bases that are in frame from base 1. Per the germline V gene (reference sequence), GTSNPN is the CDR1 and SVGIG is the CDR2. Per the publication, the time point label means: patch test 1, 2 weeks after DPC sensitization. The meaning of the sample's treatment or condition label: therapeutic diphenylcyclopropenone sensitization with weekly scalp DPC. At each patch-test visit, blood was drawn before the patch test was applied. Patients were considered eligible if aged 18 to 70, diagnosed with alopecia and deemed suitable for DPC therapy, and patients were excluded if pregnant. Total RNA was isolated from unfractionated whole blood collected in Tempus Blood RNA tubes.

The V and J segments used are TRBV30 and TRBJ2-3; possibly the D gene is TRBD2, per 5 matching bases. The source material was whole blood, sampled in connection with sensitization to the hapten diphenylcyclopropenone (DPC). The TCR comes from a woman aged 30 to 39 with alopecia areata. Some clones in this sample may be carry-over from other donors' samples. This receptor carries the CDR3 CAWSVLVPTDTQYF. The DNA is TGTGCCTGGAGCGTACTAGTTCCCACAGATACGCAGTATTTT. The full variable domain, with segments outside the CDR3 supplied by the reference TRBV30 and TRBJ2-3 proteins, appears as SQTIHQWPATLVQPVGSPLSLECTVEGTSNPNLYWYRQAAGRGLQLLFYSVGIGQISSEVPQNLSASRPQDRQFILSSKKLLLSDSGFYLCAWSVLVPTDTQYFGPGTRLTVL.